This is a list of T cell receptor beta chains from one sample in a study of blood T cell repertoires in COVID-19. Clones were sequenced by immunoSEQ multiplex PCR, and TCRdb holds only the in-frame ones, with some missing. The sample lists about 360,000 clones, 70% to 90% occurring once. Sample: PBMCs or T cells enriched from blood (not recorded which). The receptors originated from a man aged 40-49 years in a cohort exposed to, infected with or recovered from COVID-19 (not recorded which). Both conserved end residues are part of each CDR3. Fields, in order: CDR3 length, V gene, D gene, J gene, clone size, CDR3 protein, CDR3 DNA. D genes are given only for firm matches. Clone size is stated in some rows and not others, as once, few, many or a class when expanded.

>15|TRBV27|TRBD1|TRBJ1-6|.
CASSISGTGNSPLHF
TGTGCCAGCAGTATATCCGGGACAGGGAATTCACCCCTCCACTTT
>13|TRBV5-4|TRBD2|TRBJ2-7|.
CASSKAGGSEQYF
TGTGCCAGCAGCAAAGCGGGAGGGTCCGAGCAGTACTTC
>13|TRBV18|TRBD1|TRBJ1-2|few
CASSPDRLIGYTF
TGTGCCAGCTCACCGGACAGGTTGATTGGCTACACCTTC
>12|TRBV5-1|.|TRBJ1-4|.
CASSLAGVKLFF
TGCGCCAGCAGCTTGGCAGGGGTAAAACTGTTTTTT
>12|TRBV6-5|TRBD1|TRBJ2-1|.
CASRARGNEQFF
TGTGCCAGCAGGGCCAGGGGGAATGAGCAGTTCTTC
>14|TRBV19|TRBD1|TRBJ2-2|.
CASSIGQVGGELFF
TGTGCCAGTAGTATCGGACAGGTGGGCGGGGAGCTGTTTTTT
>16|TRBV7-8|TRBD2|TRBJ2-3|.
CASSLFGLAGTDTQYF
TGTGCCAGCAGCTTATTTGGTCTAGCGGGCACAGATACGCAGTATTTT
>14|TRBV19|.|TRBJ1-5|.
CASSTRQPNQPQHF
TGTGCCAGTAGTACCCGACAGCCTAATCAGCCCCAGCATTTT
>14|TRBV18|.|TRBJ2-7|.
CASSPGGTVGEQYF
TGTGCCAGCTCACCAGGGGGGACAGTCGGTGAGCAGTACTTC
>14|TRBV19|TRBD1|TRBJ1-4|.
CASSLDRVLEKLFF
TGTGCCAGTAGTCTAGACAGGGTACTTGAAAAACTGTTTTTT
>17|TRBV14|TRBD2|TRBJ2-1|.
CASSQGRTSGTYNEQFF
TGTGCCAGCAGCCAAGGCCGGACTAGCGGGACCTACAATGAGCAGTTCTTC
>14|TRBV5-8|.|TRBJ2-3|few
CASSGRVGTDTQYF
TGTGCCAGCAGCGGTAGAGTGGGCACAGATACGCAGTATTTT
>19|TRBV27|TRBD2|TRBJ2-4|.
CASSLRGLAGELAKNIQYF
TGTGCCAGCAGTTTACGTGGACTAGCGGGGGAACTAGCCAAAAACATTCAGTACTTC
>13|TRBV24-1|.|TRBJ2-1|.
CATSDGMADEQFF
TGTGCCACCAGTGATGGAATGGCGGATGAGCAGTTCTTC
>15|TRBV5-1|.|TRBJ2-7|.
CASSLASTSSYEQYF
TGCGCCAGCAGCTTGGCTAGCACCAGCTCCTACGAGCAGTACTTC
>15|TRBV25-1|.|TRBJ1-1|.
CASSPRQELNTEAFF
TGTGCCAGCAGCCCCCGACAGGAGTTGAACACTGAAGCTTTCTTT
>14|TRBV4-1|.|TRBJ1-6|.
CASSQREFDPPLHF
TGCGCCAGCAGCCAACGTGAGTTTGATCCACCCCTCCACTTT
>16|TRBV7-3|.|TRBJ2-1|.
CASSLTFSKANNEQFF
TGTGCCAGCAGCTTAACGTTTTCTAAAGCAAACAATGAGCAGTTCTTC
>16|TRBV28|.|TRBJ1-2|.
CASRPGTRKANYGYTF
TGTGCCAGCAGACCCGGGACAAGGAAAGCTAACTATGGCTACACCTTC
>16|TRBV7-9|TRBD2|TRBJ2-3|.
CASSLAAGDSRVTQYF
TGTGCCAGCAGCTTAGCCGCGGGGGATAGCAGGGTTACGCAGTATTTT
>16|TRBV4-1|TRBD2|TRBJ2-5|.
CASSQIAGGPRETQYF
TGCGCCAGCAGCCAAATAGCGGGAGGCCCACGAGAGACCCAGTACTTC
>14|TRBV10-3|TRBD2|TRBJ2-7|.
CAISESSGDYEQYF
TGTGCCATCAGTGAGAGTAGCGGGGACTACGAGCAGTACTTC
>14|TRBV5-4|TRBD1|TRBJ2-5|.
CASINTGGSETQYF
TGTGCCAGCATCAACACAGGGGGCTCGGAGACCCAGTACTTC
>16|TRBV7-2|TRBD2|TRBJ2-3|.
CASRQGLAAITDTQYF
TGTGCCAGCAGACAGGGACTAGCGGCGATCACAGATACGCAGTATTTT
>14|TRBV6-5|.|TRBJ2-1|.
CASRIDTGNNEQFF
TGTGCCAGCCGGATCGACACAGGTAACAATGAGCAGTTCTTC
>15|TRBV7-9|.|TRBJ1-3|.
CASSLGDYSGNTIYF
TGTGCCAGCAGCTTAGGAGATTACTCTGGAAACACCATATATTTT
>16|TRBV27|.|TRBJ1-5|.
CASSTSGTKSNQPQHF
TGTGCCAGCAGTACTTCTGGGACAAAGTCCAATCAGCCCCAGCATTTT
>13|TRBV2|TRBD1|TRBJ1-1|.
CASSEEGQLEAFF
TGTGCCAGCAGTGAAGAGGGACAGTTGGAAGCTTTCTTT
>15|TRBV5-1|TRBD2|TRBJ2-7|.
CASSLVRLAGSQQYF
TGCGCCAGCAGCTTGGTACGGCTAGCGGGAAGCCAGCAGTACTTC
>17|TRBV9|.|TRBJ2-5|.
CASSVGVQGSYQETQYF
TGTGCCAGCAGCGTAGGCGTTCAGGGCTCATACCAAGAGACCCAGTACTTC
>14|TRBV14|.|TRBJ2-7|once
CASSQAFRDSEQYF
TGTGCCAGCAGCCAAGCTTTCCGGGACTCCGAGCAGTACTTC
>14|TRBV7-8|.|TRBJ1-4|.
CASSQQASNEKLFF
TGTGCCAGCAGCCAACAGGCCTCAAATGAAAAACTGTTTTTT
>13|TRBV5-1|.|TRBJ1-2|few
CASSTSLSYGYTF
TGCGCCAGCAGCACATCACTATCCTATGGCTACACCTTC
>14|TRBV20-1|TRBD2|TRBJ2-5|.
CSASFSGAQETQYF
TGCAGTGCTAGTTTTAGCGGGGCCCAAGAGACCCAGTACTTC
>14|TRBV5-1|TRBD1|TRBJ1-1|.
CASSVRDRNTEAFF
TGCGCCAGCAGCGTACGGGACAGAAACACTGAAGCTTTCTTT
>14|TRBV5-1|TRBD1|TRBJ2-3|.
CASTTGGLEDTQYF
TGCGCCAGCACAACAGGGGGCCTCGAGGATACGCAGTATTTT